The clone carrying this TCR beta chain has ten or more counts. This sample is drawn from a study of neurological immune-mediated disorders. TCRdb fed the 5' RACE reads into MiXCR, producing one record per CDR3 protein. The sample lists about 33,000 distinct CDR3 sequences, approximately 1.5% occurring once. The origin of this receptor is a woman between 25 and 40 years old with multiple sclerosis. Sequencing input: PBMCs.

CDR3 in amino acids: CASSVGSWDGGHQETQYF. The CDR3 region has the DNA TGTGCCAGCAGCGTAGGGAGTTGGGACGGGGGCCATCAAGAGACCCAGTACTTC. The chain joins TRBV9 to TRBJ2-5; D is perhaps TRBD1 or TRBD2 (6 bases each). V lost 0 bases, J lost 2 bases, and 20 bases lay in between. This CDR3 spans 18 amino acids. Germline V CDR1 and CDR2: SGDLS, YYNGEE.